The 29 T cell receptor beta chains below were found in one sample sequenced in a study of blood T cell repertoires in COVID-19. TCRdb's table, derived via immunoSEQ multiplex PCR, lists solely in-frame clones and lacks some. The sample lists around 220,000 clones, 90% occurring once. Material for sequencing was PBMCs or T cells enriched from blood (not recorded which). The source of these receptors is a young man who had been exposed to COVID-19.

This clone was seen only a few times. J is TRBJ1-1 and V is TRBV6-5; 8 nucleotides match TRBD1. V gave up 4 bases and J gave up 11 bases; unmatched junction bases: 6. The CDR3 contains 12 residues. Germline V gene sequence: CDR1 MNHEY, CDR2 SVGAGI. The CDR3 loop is CASSFSGGAAFF. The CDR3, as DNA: TGTGCCAGCAGTTTCTCAGGGGGCGCGGCTTTCTTT.

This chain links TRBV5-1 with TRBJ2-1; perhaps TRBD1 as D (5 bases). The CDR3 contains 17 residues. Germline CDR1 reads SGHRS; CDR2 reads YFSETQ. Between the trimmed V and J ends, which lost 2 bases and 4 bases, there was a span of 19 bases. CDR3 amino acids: CASSFGWVQEKYNEQFF. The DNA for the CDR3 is TGCGCCAGCAGCTTCGGCTGGGTACAGGAGAAGTACAATGAGCAGTTCTTC.

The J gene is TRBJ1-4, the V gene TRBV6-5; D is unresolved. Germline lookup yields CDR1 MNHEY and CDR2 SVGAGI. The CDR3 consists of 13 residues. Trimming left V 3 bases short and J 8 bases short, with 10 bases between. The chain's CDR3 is CASSYLVNEKLFF. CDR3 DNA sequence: TGTGCCAGCAGTTATCTAGTGAACGAAAAACTGTTTTTT.

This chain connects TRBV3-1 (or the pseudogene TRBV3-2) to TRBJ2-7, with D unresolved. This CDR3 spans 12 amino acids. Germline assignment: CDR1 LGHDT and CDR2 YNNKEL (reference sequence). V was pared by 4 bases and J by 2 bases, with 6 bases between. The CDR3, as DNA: TGTGCCAGCAGCCGCGGCCCCTACGAGCAGTACTTC. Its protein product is CASSRGPYEQYF.

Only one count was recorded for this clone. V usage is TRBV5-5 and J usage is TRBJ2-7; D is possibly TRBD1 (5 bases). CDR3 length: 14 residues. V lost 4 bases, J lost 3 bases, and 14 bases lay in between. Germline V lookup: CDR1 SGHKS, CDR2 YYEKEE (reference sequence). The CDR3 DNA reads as TGTGCCAGCAGCCTCCTGACAGTAAACTACGAGCAGTACTTC. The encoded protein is CASSLLTVNYEQYF. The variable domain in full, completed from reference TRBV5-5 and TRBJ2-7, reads DAGVTQSPTHLIKTRGQQVTLRCSPISGHKSVSWYQQVLGQGPQFIFQYYEKEERGRGNFPDRFSARQFPNYSSELNVNALLLGDSALYLCASSLLTVNYEQYFGPGTRLTVT.

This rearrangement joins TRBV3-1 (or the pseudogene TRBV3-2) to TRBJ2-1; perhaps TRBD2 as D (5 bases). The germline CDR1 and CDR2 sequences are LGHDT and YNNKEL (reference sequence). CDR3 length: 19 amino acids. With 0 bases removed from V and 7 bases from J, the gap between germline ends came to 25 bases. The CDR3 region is CASSQEGAPSGQRGNEQFF. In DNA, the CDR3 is TGTGCCAGCAGCCAAGAAGGCGCCCCATCGGGTCAAAGAGGGAATGAGCAGTTCTTC.

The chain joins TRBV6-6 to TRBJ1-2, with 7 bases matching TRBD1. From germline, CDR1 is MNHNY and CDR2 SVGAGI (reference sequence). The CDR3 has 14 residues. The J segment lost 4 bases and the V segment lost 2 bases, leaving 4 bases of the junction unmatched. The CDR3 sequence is CASSYLDRSYGYTF. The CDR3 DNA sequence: TGTGCCAGCAGTTACCTGGACAGGAGCTATGGCTACACCTTC.

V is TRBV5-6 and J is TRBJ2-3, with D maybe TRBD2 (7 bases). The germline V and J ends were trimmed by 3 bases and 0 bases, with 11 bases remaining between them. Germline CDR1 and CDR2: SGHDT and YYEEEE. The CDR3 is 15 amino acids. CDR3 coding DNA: TGTGCCAGCAGCTGGGGGGGCCGGAGCACAGATACGCAGTATTTT. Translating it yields CASSWGGRSTDTQYF.

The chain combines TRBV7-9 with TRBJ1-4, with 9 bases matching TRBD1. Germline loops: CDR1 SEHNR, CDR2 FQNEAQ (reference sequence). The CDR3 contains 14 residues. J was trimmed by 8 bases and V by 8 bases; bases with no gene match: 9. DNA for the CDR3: TGTGCCAGCCATTCGGGACAGGGTAGAGAAAAACTGTTTTTT. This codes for CASHSGQGREKLFF.

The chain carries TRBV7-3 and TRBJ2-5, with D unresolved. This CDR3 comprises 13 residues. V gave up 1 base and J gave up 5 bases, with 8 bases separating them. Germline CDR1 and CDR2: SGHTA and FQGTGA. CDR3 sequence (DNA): TGTGCCAGCAGCTTAAGTCCCCAGGAGACCCAGTACTTC. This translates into CASSLSPQETQYF.

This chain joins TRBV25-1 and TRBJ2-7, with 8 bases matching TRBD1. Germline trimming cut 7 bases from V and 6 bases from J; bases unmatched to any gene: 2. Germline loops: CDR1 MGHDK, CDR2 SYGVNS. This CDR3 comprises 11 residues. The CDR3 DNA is TGTGCCAGCACAGGGGGCGGCGAGCAGTACTTC. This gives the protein CASTGGGEQYF.

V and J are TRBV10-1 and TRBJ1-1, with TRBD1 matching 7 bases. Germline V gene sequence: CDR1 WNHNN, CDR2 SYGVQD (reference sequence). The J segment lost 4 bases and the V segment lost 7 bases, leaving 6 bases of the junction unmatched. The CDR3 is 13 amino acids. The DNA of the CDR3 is TGCGCCAGCATTACAGGGGACCCCACTGAAGCTTTCTTT. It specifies CASITGDPTEAFF.

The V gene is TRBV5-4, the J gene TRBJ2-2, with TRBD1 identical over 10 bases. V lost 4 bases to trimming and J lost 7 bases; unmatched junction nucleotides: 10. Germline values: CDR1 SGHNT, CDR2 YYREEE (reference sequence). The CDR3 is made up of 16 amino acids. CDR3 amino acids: CASSISGTGVIGELFF. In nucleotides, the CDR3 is TGTGCCAGCAGCATCTCCGGGACAGGGGTTATCGGGGAGCTGTTTTTT.

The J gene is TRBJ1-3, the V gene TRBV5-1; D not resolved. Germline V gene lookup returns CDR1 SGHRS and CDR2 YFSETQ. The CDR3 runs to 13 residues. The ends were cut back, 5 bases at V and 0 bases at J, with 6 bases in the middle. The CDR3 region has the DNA TGCGCCAGCAGGTCCAGCTCTGGAAACACCATATATTTT. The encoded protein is CASRSSSGNTIYF.

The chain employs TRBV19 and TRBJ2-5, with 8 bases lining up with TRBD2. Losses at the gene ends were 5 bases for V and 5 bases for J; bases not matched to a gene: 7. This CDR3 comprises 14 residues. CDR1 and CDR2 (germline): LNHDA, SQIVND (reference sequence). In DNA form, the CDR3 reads TGTGCCAGTAGTCGGGGGGGGGCCGCTGAGACCCAGTACTTC. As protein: CASSRGGAAETQYF.

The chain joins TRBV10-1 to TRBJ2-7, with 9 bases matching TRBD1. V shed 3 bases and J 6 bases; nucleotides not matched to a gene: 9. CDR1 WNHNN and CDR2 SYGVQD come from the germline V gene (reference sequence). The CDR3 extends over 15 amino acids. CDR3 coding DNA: TGCGCCAGCAGTGAATGGGGACAGGGAGTAGGCGAGCAGTACTTC. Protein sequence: CASSEWGQGVGEQYF.

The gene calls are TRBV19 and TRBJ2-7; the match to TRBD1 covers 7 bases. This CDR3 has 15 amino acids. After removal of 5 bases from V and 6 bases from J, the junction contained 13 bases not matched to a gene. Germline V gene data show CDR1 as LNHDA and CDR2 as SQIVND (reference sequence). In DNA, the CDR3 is TGTGCCAGTAGTTTATGGACAGGTGGCCCCCGCGAGCAGTACTTC. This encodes CASSLWTGGPREQYF.

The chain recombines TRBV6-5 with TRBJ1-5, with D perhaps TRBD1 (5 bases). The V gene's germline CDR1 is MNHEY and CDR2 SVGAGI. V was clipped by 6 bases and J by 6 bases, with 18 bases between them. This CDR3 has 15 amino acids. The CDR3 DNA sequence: TGTGCCAGCAGCGCACGGGCGGGGACGGGTCAGCCCCAGCATTTT. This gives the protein CASSARAGTGQPQHF.

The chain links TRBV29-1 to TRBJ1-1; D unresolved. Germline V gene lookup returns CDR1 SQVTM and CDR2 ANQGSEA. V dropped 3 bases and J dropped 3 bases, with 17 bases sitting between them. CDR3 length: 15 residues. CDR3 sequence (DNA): TGCAGCGTTGACTCTCGTGGACTGGTGGACACTGAAGCTTTCTTT. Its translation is CSVDSRGLVDTEAFF.

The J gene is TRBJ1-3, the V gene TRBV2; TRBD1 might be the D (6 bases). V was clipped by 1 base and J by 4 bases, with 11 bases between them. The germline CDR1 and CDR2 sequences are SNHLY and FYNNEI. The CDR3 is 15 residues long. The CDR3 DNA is TGTGCCAGCAGTGAAGTCTCGGGGGGCGGAAACACCATATATTTT. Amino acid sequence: CASSEVSGGGNTIYF.

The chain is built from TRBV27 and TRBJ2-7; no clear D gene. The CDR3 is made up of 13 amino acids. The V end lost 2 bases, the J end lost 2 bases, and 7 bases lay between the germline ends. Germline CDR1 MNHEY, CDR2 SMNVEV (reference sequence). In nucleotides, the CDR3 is TGTGCCAGCAGTTTAGACGGAGCCTACGAGCAGTACTTC. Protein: CASSLDGAYEQYF.

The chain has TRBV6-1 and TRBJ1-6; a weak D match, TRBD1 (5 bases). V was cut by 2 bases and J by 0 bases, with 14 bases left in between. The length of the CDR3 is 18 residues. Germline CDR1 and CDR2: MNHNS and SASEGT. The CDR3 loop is CASSEHDSSSSYNSPLHF. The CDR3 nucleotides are TGTGCCAGCAGTGAACATGACAGCTCGAGCTCCTATAATTCACCCCTCCACTTT.

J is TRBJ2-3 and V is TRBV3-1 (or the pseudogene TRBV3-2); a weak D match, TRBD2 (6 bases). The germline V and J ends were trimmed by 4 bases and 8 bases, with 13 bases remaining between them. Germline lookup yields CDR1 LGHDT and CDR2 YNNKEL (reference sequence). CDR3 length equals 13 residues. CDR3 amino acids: CASSRARDSTQYF. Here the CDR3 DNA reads TGTGCCAGCAGCCGAGCCCGGGACTCTACGCAGTATTTT.

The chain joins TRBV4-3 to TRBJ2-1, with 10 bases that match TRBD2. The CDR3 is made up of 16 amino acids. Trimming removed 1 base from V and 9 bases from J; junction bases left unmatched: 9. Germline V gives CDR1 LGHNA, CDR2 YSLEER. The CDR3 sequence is CASSQAASGGIREQFF. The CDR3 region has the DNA TGCGCCAGCAGCCAAGCCGCTAGCGGGGGTATTCGTGAGCAGTTCTTC.

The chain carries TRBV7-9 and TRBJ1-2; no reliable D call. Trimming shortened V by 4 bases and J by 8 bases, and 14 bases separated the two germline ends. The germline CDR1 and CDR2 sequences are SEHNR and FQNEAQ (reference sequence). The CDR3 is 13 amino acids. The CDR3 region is CASSSTPPGGYTF. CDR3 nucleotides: TGTGCCAGCAGCTCGACTCCACCGGGGGGCTACACCTTC.

CDR3 nucleotide sequence: TGTGCCAGTAGTATCGGACAGGACTATGGCTACACCTTC. Translating gives CASSIGQDYGYTF. J is TRBJ1-2 and V is TRBV19, with 7 positions matching TRBD1. From germline, CDR1 is LNHDA and CDR2 SQIVND (reference sequence). With V trimmed by 3 bases and J by 3 bases, 1 base remained unmatched. There are 13 residues in the CDR3.

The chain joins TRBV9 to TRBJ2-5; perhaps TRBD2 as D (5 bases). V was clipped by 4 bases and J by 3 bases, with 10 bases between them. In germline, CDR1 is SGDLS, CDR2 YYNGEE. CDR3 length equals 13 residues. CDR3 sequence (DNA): TGTGCCAGCAGCCCAAGAGGGAAAGAGACCCAGTACTTC. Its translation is CASSPRGKETQYF.

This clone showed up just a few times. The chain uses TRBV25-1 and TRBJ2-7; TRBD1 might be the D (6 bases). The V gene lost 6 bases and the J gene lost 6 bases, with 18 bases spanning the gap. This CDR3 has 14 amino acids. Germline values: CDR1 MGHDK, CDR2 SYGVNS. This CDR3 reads CASSGTEDSSEQYF. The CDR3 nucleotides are TGTGCCAGCAGCGGAACGGAGGACAGTTCCGAGCAGTACTTC.

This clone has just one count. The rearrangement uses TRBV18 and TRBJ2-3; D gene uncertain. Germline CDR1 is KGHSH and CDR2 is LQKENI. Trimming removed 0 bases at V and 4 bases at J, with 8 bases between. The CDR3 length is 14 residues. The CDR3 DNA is TGTGCCAGCTCACCACCAACTCGAGCAGATACGCAGTATTTT. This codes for CASSPPTRADTQYF.